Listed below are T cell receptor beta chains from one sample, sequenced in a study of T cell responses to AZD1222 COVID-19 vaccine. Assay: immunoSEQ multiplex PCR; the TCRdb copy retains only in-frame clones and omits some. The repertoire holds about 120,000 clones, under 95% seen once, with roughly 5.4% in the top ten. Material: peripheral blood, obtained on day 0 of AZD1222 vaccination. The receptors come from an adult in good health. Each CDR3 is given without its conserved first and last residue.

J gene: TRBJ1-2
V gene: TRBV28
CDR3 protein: ASSLPAGHYGYT

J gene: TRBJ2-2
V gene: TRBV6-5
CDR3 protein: ASTRTGTGELF

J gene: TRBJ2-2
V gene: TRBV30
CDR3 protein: ASKRGGGTGELF

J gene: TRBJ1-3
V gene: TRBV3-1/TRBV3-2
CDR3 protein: ASSRGPSGNTIY

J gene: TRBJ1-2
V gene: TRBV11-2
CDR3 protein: ASSPERGWGYT

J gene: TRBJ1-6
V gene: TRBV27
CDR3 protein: ASSLFAGKNSPLH

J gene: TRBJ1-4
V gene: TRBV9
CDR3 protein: ASGDLYGKLF

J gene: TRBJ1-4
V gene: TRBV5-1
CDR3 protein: ASSSVSTNEKLF

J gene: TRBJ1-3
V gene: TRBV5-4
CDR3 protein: ASSFGAPGNTIY

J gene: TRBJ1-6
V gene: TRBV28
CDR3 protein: ASSFVYGGQSLINSPLH

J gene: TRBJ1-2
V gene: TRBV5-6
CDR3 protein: ASSFPGTGGDSYGYT

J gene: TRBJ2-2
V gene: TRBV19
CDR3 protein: ASSMDVGATGELF

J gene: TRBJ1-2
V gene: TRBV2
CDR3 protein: ASSILGQGYGYT

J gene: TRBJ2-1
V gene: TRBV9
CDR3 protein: ASGLAGGGEQF

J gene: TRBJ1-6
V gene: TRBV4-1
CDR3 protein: ASSQEDRGILGGNSPLH

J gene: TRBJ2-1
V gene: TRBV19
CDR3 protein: ASSIDHLQVYNEQF

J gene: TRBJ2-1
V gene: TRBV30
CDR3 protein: AWSVRVSGSRHSYNEQF

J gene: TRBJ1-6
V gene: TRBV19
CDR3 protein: ASSIRPGGMGSPLH

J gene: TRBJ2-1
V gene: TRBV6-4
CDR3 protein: ASSAGDVDEQF

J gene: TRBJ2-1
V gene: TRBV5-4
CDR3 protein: ASSLVGKGDEQF

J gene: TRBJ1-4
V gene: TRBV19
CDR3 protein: ASSIRGPGEKLF

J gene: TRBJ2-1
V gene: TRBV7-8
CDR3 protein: ASSARPGTGAYNEQF

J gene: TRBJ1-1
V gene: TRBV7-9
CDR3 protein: ASSLGTEGAEAF